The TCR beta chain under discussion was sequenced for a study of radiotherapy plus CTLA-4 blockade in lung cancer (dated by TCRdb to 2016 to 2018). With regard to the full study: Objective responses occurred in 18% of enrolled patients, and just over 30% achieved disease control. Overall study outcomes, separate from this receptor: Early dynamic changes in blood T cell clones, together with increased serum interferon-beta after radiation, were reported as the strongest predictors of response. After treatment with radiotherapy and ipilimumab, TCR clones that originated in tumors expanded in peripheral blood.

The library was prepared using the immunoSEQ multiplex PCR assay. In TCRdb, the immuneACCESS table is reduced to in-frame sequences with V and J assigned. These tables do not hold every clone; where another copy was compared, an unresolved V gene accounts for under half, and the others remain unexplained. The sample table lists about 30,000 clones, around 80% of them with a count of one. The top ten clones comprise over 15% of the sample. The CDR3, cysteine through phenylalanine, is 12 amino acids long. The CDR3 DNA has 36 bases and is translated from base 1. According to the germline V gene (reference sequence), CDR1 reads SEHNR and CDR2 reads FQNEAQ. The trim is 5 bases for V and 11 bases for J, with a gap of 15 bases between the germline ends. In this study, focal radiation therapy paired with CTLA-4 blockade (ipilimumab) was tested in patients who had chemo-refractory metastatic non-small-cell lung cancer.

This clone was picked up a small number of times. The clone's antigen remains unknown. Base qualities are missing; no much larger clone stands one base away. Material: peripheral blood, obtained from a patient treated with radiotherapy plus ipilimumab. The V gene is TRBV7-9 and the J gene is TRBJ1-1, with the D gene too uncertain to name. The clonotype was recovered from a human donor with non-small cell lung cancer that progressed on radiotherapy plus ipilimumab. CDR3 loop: CASSGEGNWAFF. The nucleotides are TGTGCCAGCAGCGGGGAAGGGAATTGGGCTTTCTTT.